Shown below are 31 T cell receptor beta chains from a single sample sequenced in a study of T cells in Graves' hyperthyroidism and ophthalmopathy (dated by TCRdb to the late 2010s). Library preparation used multiplex PCR. The sequencing machine was an Illumina HiSeq 2000. The TCR beta CDR3 regions were amplified from RNA transcripts. A first-round RT-PCR of the TCR CDR3 used the HTBI primer set with the Qiagen OneStep RT-PCR kit. TCRdb reran the public reads through fastp at Q25 and MiXCR, keeping productive beta chains. Rows are combined by CDR3 protein, so each entry shows the most common genes and DNA. The sample records around 500,000 distinct CDR3 sequences, 15% to 20% of which are singletons. The ten top clones hold 25% to 30% of the sample. Sequencing used blood. These receptor sequences come from a woman aged 30 to 39 with Graves' ophthalmopathy.

This clonotype was picked up many times. The V call is TRBV7-2, the J call TRBJ1-4; D is unresolved. V was trimmed by 4 bases and J by 3 bases, leaving 12 bases between them. In germline, CDR1 is SGHTA, CDR2 FQGNSA. The CDR3 contains 15 residues. In nucleotides, the CDR3 is TGTGCCAGCAGCTCCAGACAATGGGCTAATGAAAAACTGTTTTTT. Translation gives CASSSRQWANEKLFF. The variable domain in full, with the rest retrieved from reference TRBV7-2 and TRBJ1-4, is GAGVSQSPSNKVTEKGKDVELRCDPISGHTALYWYRQSLGQGLEFLIYFQGNSAPDKSGLPSDRFSAERTGGSVSTLTIQRTQQEDSAVYLCASSSRQWANEKLFFGSGTQLSVL.

The chain is built from TRBV6-1 and TRBJ2-1, with unresolved D. This CDR3 region has 13 residues. Trimming shortened V by 6 bases and J by 6 bases, and 12 bases separated the two germline ends. Germline V gene lookup returns CDR1 MNHNS and CDR2 SASEGT. The CDR3 reads CASSAPLRNEQFF. Here the CDR3 DNA reads TGTGCCAGCAGCGCCCCACTACGCAATGAGCAGTTCTTC.

This chain connects TRBV6-2 or TRBV6-3 to TRBJ2-2; a possible D gene is TRBD2 (6 bases). CDR3 size: 14 residues. CDR1 and CDR2 (germline): MNHEY, SVGEGT. Trimming shortened V by 1 base and J by 5 bases, and 8 bases separated the two germline ends. CDR3 sequence reads: CASSYLGRTGELFF. The CDR3 nucleotides read TGTGCCAGCAGTTACTTAGGGAGGACCGGGGAGCTGTTTTTT.

This clonotype was observed at least ten times. The chain has TRBV27 and TRBJ2-3; 8 bases line up with TRBD2. The CDR3 loop spans 17 amino acids. Trimming took 1 base from V and 5 from J; bases not matched to a gene: 11. Germline V gene data show CDR1 as MNHEY and CDR2 as SMNVEV (reference sequence). Written as DNA, the CDR3 is TGTGCCAGCAGTTTATGGACTAGCTGGCGGCGGGAAGATACGCAGTATTTT. It encodes CASSLWTSWRREDTQYF.

The table lists this clonotype with many counts. V and J are TRBV2 and TRBJ1-5; D might be TRBD1 (5 bases). V lost 6 bases and J lost 5, with 17 bases in between. CDR3 length: 15 amino acids. Per the germline V gene, CDR1 is SNHLY and CDR2 is FYNNEI. As DNA, the CDR3 is TGTGCCAGCAGGGTGGACCACCGGGGGTATCAGCCCCAGCATTTT. Protein sequence: CASRVDHRGYQPQHF.

This clonotype has just a few counts. The chain combines TRBV6-2 or TRBV6-3 with TRBJ2-7, with a weak D call TRBD1 (6 bases). The CDR3 runs to 13 residues. Germline loops: CDR1 MNHEY, CDR2 SVGEGT. V was clipped by 3 bases and J by 5 bases, with 11 bases between them. CDR3 nucleotide sequence: TGTGCCAGCAGTTATGGACAGACCCACGAGCAGTACTTC. Translating it yields CASSYGQTHEQYF.

This clonotype was observed at least ten times. This chain uses TRBV20-1 with TRBJ2-7, with 7 bases matching TRBD2. Germline V gene lookup returns CDR1 DFQATT and CDR2 SNEGSKA (reference sequence). CDR3 size: 15 residues. Trimming at V came to 2 bases and at J to 6 bases, leaving 13 bases not matched to a gene. Written as DNA, the CDR3 is TGCAGTGCTAGACACGGGGCTAGCGGAAAAACCGAGCAGTACTTC. Amino acids: CSARHGASGKTEQYF.

This clonotype was observed a few times. This sequence may be a read error, since a much larger clone differs from it by one base. Because the CDR3 is missing its conserved closing phenylalanine or tryptophan, this is likely a read error. J is TRBJ2-1 and V is TRBV5-1; the match to TRBD2 covers 7 bases. V was pared by 0 bases and J by 7 bases, with 4 bases of the junction left unmatched. The CDR3 spans 14 residues. Germline CDR1 reads SGHRS; CDR2 reads YFSETQ. CDR3 sequence reads: CASSLVGTINEQFV. CDR3 DNA: TGCGCCAGCAGCTTGGTCGGGACTATTAATGAGCAGTTCGTC.

This clonotype was detected many times. V usage is TRBV6-1 and J usage is TRBJ2-7; D gene uncertain. CDR3 length: 15 residues. Deletions cut 3 bases from V and 2 bases from J, with 14 bases between. Germline CDR1 MNHNS, CDR2 SASEGT. The CDR3 coding sequence is TGTGCCAGCAGTGAGTTAATGAATTCCCCCTACGAGCAGTACTTC. Translation gives CASSELMNSPYEQYF.

V is TRBV9 and J is TRBJ2-7; TRBD2 matches at 10 bases. V shed 0 bases and J 2 bases; nucleotides not matched to a gene: 2. CDR1 is SGDLS, CDR2 YYNGEE, per germline. The CDR3 is made up of 15 amino acids. The CDR3 sequence is CASSVGAGGPYEQYF. Written as DNA, the CDR3 is TGTGCCAGCAGCGTAGGAGCGGGAGGGCCCTACGAGCAGTACTTC.

The table lists this clonotype with many counts. The V gene is TRBV7-8, the J gene TRBJ1-5; 10 bases map to TRBD1. In germline, CDR1 is SGHVS, CDR2 FQNEAQ. The length of the CDR3 is 14 residues. Trimming at V came to 5 bases and at J to 6 bases, leaving 4 bases not matched to a gene. Here the CDR3 DNA reads TGTGCCAGCAGCCTAGACAGGGGGCGTCAGCCCCAGCATTTT. It yields the protein CASSLDRGRQPQHF.

Worth noting for this clonotype: The missing conserved phenylalanine or tryptophan at the end of this CDR3 makes a read error likely. V gene TRBV18 combines with J gene TRBJ1-1; unclear D gene. The CDR3 loop spans 14 amino acids. V was pared by 3 bases and J by 4 bases, with 12 bases between. CDR1 and CDR2 (germline): KGHSH, LQKENI. The CDR3 here is CASSPSVVITEAFL. The CDR3 DNA sequence: TGTGCCAGCTCACCGTCGGTTGTGATCACTGAAGCTTTCCTT.

The chain employs TRBV10-1 and TRBJ2-1; D is possibly TRBD1 (5 bases). V lost 11 bases to trimming and J lost 10 bases, with 18 bases between them. The CDR3 spans 12 residues. Germline V gene sequence: CDR1 WNHNN, CDR2 SYGVQD (reference sequence). The CDR3 DNA follows: TGCGCCCGTAAAAGAACTAAGGGGGAGCAGTTCTTC. It encodes CARKRTKGEQFF.

The rearrangement joins TRBV7-9 to TRBJ1-1; 10 bases line up with TRBD1. The CDR3 is 14 residues long. Trimming cost V 4 bases and J 7 bases; bases outside gene matches: 6. The V gene's germline CDR1 is SEHNR and CDR2 FQNEAQ (reference sequence). The CDR3 here is CASSSRDRGLEAFF. CDR3 in DNA: TGTGCCAGCAGCTCCCGGGACAGGGGCCTTGAAGCTTTCTTT.

This clonotype was recorded a few times. The rearrangement joins TRBV12-3 or TRBV12-4 to TRBJ2-1; TRBD2 aligns across 8 bases. The CDR3 totals 17 residues. V dropped 2 bases and J dropped 0; count of bases not matched to a gene: 6. The CDR3 sequence is CASSLSGRAFSYNEQFF. The CDR3 DNA reads as TGTGCCAGCAGTTTATCCGGGAGGGCCTTCTCCTACAATGAGCAGTTCTTC.

CDR3 sequence reads: CASSLLQSNQPQHF. In DNA form, the CDR3 reads TGTGCCAGCAGCTTGCTACAGAGCAATCAGCCCCAGCATTTT. This chain uses TRBV5-6 with TRBJ1-5; D is ambiguous. The length of the CDR3 is 14 residues. The V gene's germline CDR1 is SGHDT and CDR2 YYEEEE. V was cut by 1 base and J by 1 base, with 6 bases left in between. Variable domain in full (rest from reference TRBV5-6 and TRBJ1-5): DAGVTQSPTHLIKTRGQQVTLRCSPKSGHDTVSWYQQALGQGPQFIFQYYEEEERQRGNFPDRFSGHQFPNYSSELNVNALLLGDSALYLCASSLLQSNQPQHFGDGTRLSIL.

This clonotype occurred a few times. The chain uses TRBV4-3 and TRBJ1-5; tentatively, D is TRBD1 (5 bases). Germline V gene sequence: CDR1 LGHNA, CDR2 YSLEER. The CDR3 totals 15 residues. V gave up 3 bases and J gave up 8 bases, with 17 bases separating them. The CDR3 coding sequence is TGCGCCAGCAGCCACGGTGGGGGAACAAGGGAGCCCCAGCATTTT. Translated, it gives CASSHGGGTREPQHF.

The J gene is TRBJ2-7, the V gene TRBV6-9, with 11 bases that match TRBD2. The CDR3 runs to 16 residues. Per germline, CDR1 MNHGY and CDR2 SVAAGI. J lost 4 bases, V lost 1 base, and 6 bases had no gene match. CDR3 DNA: TGTGCCAGCAGTTATTTAGCGGGAGGGCCGTTATACGAGCAGTACTTC. Encoded protein: CASSYLAGGPLYEQYF.

J is TRBJ1-1 and V is TRBV10-3; D is possibly TRBD1 (6 bases). Trimming left V 3 bases short and J 4 bases short, with 15 bases between. The CDR3 spans 15 residues. The germline V gene has CDR1 ENHRY and CDR2 SYGVKD. CDR3 sequence (DNA): TGTGCCATCAGTGAAAAAGCAGGGGCTTCCACTGAAGCTTTCTTT. Translating it yields CAISEKAGASTEAFF.

In this sample, this clonotype turned up a few times. The chain carries TRBV20-1 and TRBJ2-1; 7 nucleotides line up with TRBD2. The CDR3 has 13 residues. Trimming cost V 5 bases and J 7 bases; bases outside gene matches: 8. Germline V CDR1 and CDR2: DFQATT, SNEGSKA (reference sequence). In DNA, the CDR3 is TGCAGTGCTCCCCGGCTAGCGGCAAATGAGCAGTTCTTC. As protein: CSAPRLAANEQFF.

This clonotype has ten or more counts. V gene TRBV2 combines with J gene TRBJ2-5; 12 bases are shared with TRBD2. The ends lost 4 bases at V and 5 bases at J; junction bases unmatched: 5. The CDR3 spans 15 residues. Germline-derived CDR1 and CDR2 are SNHLY and FYNNEI. CDR3 sequence (DNA): TGTGCCAGCAGTGCATTCCTAGCGGGAGGGGAGACCCAGTACTTC. Its translation: CASSAFLAGGETQYF.

This clonotype was seen ten or more times. V is TRBV18 and J is TRBJ2-5; possibly TRBD2 for D (5 bases). CDR1 is KGHSH and CDR2 is LQKENI in the germline V gene. CDR3 length: 16 residues. V lost 3 bases and J lost 1, with 15 bases in between. The CDR3 protein is CASSPSIGAAQETQYF. Written as DNA, the CDR3 is TGTGCCAGCTCACCCAGCATCGGAGCGGCCCAAGAGACCCAGTACTTC.

This clonotype appeared a few times. The genes are TRBV7-2 and TRBJ1-2, with no clear D. CDR1 and CDR2 from the germline V gene are SGHTA and FQGNSA. The CDR3 has 15 residues. Trimming took 2 bases from V and 4 from J, leaving 14 bases between them. The DNA of the CDR3 is TGTGCCAGCAGCTTAAAGTTTCCAGGAGGCTATGGCTACACCTTC. It encodes CASSLKFPGGYGYTF.

This clonotype came up a few times. J is TRBJ2-5 and V is TRBV5-1, with unresolved D. Germline values: CDR1 SGHRS, CDR2 YFSETQ. Deletions cut 0 bases from V and 1 base from J, with 7 bases between. The CDR3 loop spans 14 amino acids. CDR3 sequence reads: CASSLELLQETQYF. Here the CDR3 DNA reads TGCGCCAGCAGCTTGGAGCTACTCCAAGAGACCCAGTACTTC. Full variable domain (missing parts from reference TRBV5-1 and TRBJ2-5): KAGVTQTPRYLIKTRGQQVTLSCSPISGHRSVSWYQQTPGQGLQFLFEYFSETQRNKGNFPGRFSGRQFSNSRSEMNVSTLELGDSALYLCASSLELLQETQYFGPGTRLLVL.

This clonotype was seen a few times. This chain links TRBV4-3 with TRBJ2-7; 7 bases match TRBD1. Trimming cost V 2 bases and J 2 bases; bases outside gene matches: 6. Germline V gene sequence: CDR1 LGHNA, CDR2 YSLEER. This CDR3 is 15 amino acids long. The CDR3 sequence is CASSQITGTAYEQYF. CDR3 bases: TGCGCCAGCAGCCAAATAACCGGGACAGCCTACGAGCAGTACTTC.

This clonotype turned up a few times. The chain uses TRBV20-1 and TRBJ2-7, with 11 bases that match TRBD2. Germline V gives CDR1 DFQATT, CDR2 SNEGSKA (reference sequence). The CDR3 runs to 14 residues. J lost 3 bases, V lost 3 bases, and 4 bases had no gene match. For the CDR3, the DNA is TGCAGTGCTAGGATGGGGACTAGCGGCTACGAGCAGTACTTC. Protein product: CSARMGTSGYEQYF.

In the case of this clonotype: One end of the junction varies from germline; a read error may be responsible. J is TRBJ2-5 and V is TRBV24-1; a weak D match, TRBD2 (6 bases). This CDR3 contains 14 residues. Looked up from germline, CDR1 is KGHDR and CDR2 is SFDVKD. This CDR3 is CATSDPGRQGTQYF. CDR3 in DNA: TGTGCCACCAGTGATCCCGGGAGACAAGGGACCCAGTACTTC.

The chain couples TRBV5-8 to TRBJ2-7; 15 bases map to TRBD2. With 4 bases clipped from V and 5 bases from J, the junction kept 16 bases outside the gene matches. Germline V gene lookup returns CDR1 SGHTS and CDR2 YDEGEE. The CDR3 has 19 amino acids. CDR3 DNA: TGTGCCAGCAGCCACTTGTATCGGACTAGCGGGAGGGCCCTGGACGAGCAGTACTTC. Amino acids: CASSHLYRTSGRALDEQYF. The full variable domain, with the rest looked up from reference TRBV5-8 and TRBJ2-7, is EAGVTQSPTHLIKTRGQQATLRCSPISGHTSVYWYQQALGLGLQFLLWYDEGEERNRGNFPPRFSGRQFPNYSSELNVNALELEDSALYLCASSHLYRTSGRALDEQYFGPGTRLTVT.

There are many counts of this clonotype. In DNA form, the CDR3 reads TGCAGTGCTAGAAGGCGGTCCCACCTGACAGATACGCAGTATTTT. Amino acid sequence: CSARRRSHLTDTQYF. V is TRBV20-1 and J is TRBJ2-3; D gene unclear. Trimming shortened V by 2 bases and J by 3 bases, and 15 bases separated the two germline ends. Germline V CDR1 and CDR2: DFQATT, SNEGSKA (reference sequence). The CDR3 covers 15 residues.

The chain couples TRBV27 to TRBJ2-2; D is unclear. In germline, CDR1 is MNHEY, CDR2 SMNVEV (reference sequence). The CDR3 loop spans 13 amino acids. V dropped 0 bases and J dropped 6 bases, with 5 bases sitting between them. The CDR3 region is CASSLSTPGELFF. DNA for the CDR3: TGTGCCAGCAGTTTATCAACCCCCGGGGAGCTGTTTTTT.

The chain links TRBV28 to TRBJ1-6; maybe TRBD1 (6 bases). The CDR3 loop spans 14 amino acids. Trimming removed 3 bases from V and 10 bases from J, with 13 bases in between. Germline V gives CDR1 MDHEN, CDR2 SYDVKM. The CDR3 reads CASSFRGAGSPLHF. The CDR3 nucleotides are TGTGCCAGCAGTTTTAGGGGGGCCGGGTCACCCCTCCACTTT. The whole variable domain, filled in from reference TRBV28 and TRBJ1-6, reads DVKVTQSSRYLVKRTGEKVFLECVQDMDHENMFWYRQDPGLGLRLIYFSYDVKMKEKGDIPEGYSVSREKKERFSLILESASTNQTSMYLCASSFRGAGSPLHFGNGTRLTVT.